This is a list of T cell receptor beta chains from one sample in a study of blood T cell repertoires in COVID-19. Profiled with immunoSEQ multiplex PCR; TCRdb holds only in-frame clones, not every one. Of 390,000 or so clones listed, 85% to 90% were seen once; the top ten hold 0.9% to 1.1%. Sequencing was done on a sample of PBMCs or T cells enriched from blood (not recorded which). These receptors were collected from a man aged 18 to 35 who had recovered from COVID-19. Each CDR3 is given with its conserved first and last residue. A D gene is named only where the DNA matches it firmly. Only part of the rows carry a size: once, few, many, or a class if the clone is expanded.

clone size	V gene	J gene	D gene	CDR3 length	CDR3 protein	CDR3 DNA
-	TRBV5-4	TRBJ2-1	TRBD1	16	CASSLVGQGSYNEQFF	TGTGCCAGCAGCTTGGTGGGACAGGGTTCCTACAATGAGCAGTTCTTC
-	TRBV11-3	TRBJ2-1	TRBD2	14	CASSFSLAAHEQFF	TGTGCCAGCAGCTTCTCACTAGCGGCCCATGAGCAGTTCTTC
-	TRBV5-5	TRBJ1-2	-	14	CASSLVQANYGYTF	TGTGCCAGCAGCTTGGTACAGGCCAACTATGGCTACACCTTC
-	TRBV12-5	TRBJ1-2	TRBD1	17	CASGLVLRPGGHYGYTF	TGTGCTAGTGGTTTGGTACTGCGCCCAGGGGGGCACTATGGCTACACCTTC
-	TRBV28	TRBJ1-1	-	14	CASSFTVVLGGAFF	TGTGCCAGCAGTTTCACAGTAGTTTTAGGGGGAGCTTTCTTT
few	TRBV7-8	TRBJ2-7	TRBD1	16	CASSLFPGQGTYEQYF	TGTGCCAGCAGCTTATTTCCGGGACAGGGAACCTACGAGCAGTACTTC
-	TRBV5-5	TRBJ2-7	TRBD2	15	CASSPGGTSIYEQYF	TGTGCCAGCAGCCCTGGCGGGACTAGTATCTACGAGCAGTACTTC
-	TRBV6-2/TRBV6-3	TRBJ1-2	-	16	CASSYRRTVQNYGYTF	TGTGCCAGCAGTTACCGGAGGACAGTACAAAACTATGGCTACACCTTC
-	TRBV5-4	TRBJ2-7	TRBD2	16	CASSSDGGAGVYEQYF	TGTGCCAGCAGCTCCGATGGCGGGGCGGGAGTCTACGAGCAGTACTTC
-	TRBV19	TRBJ1-5	-	15	CASRPQGGVNQPQHF	TGTGCCAGTAGACCCCAAGGAGGCGTAAATCAGCCCCAGCATTTT
-	TRBV11-2	TRBJ2-7	-	14	CASSPQGGTAEQYF	TGTGCCAGCAGCCCTCAGGGGGGTACGGCCGAGCAGTACTTC
-	TRBV3-1/TRBV3-2	TRBJ2-7	-	15	CASSQTRMSSYEQYF	TGTGCCAGCAGCCAAACCAGGATGTCCTCCTACGAGCAGTACTTC
-	TRBV19	TRBJ1-3	-	16	CASSIVPSRSGNTIYF	TGTGCCAGTAGTATAGTGCCCTCGAGAAGTGGAAACACCATATATTTT
-	TRBV5-1	TRBJ1-2	-	12	CASSLARYGYTF	TGCGCCAGCAGCTTGGCCAGATATGGCTACACCTTC
-	TRBV18	TRBJ1-1	TRBD1	16	CASSQSETGLNTEAFF	TGTGCCAGCTCACAAAGCGAGACAGGGCTGAACACTGAAGCTTTCTTT
-	TRBV5-5	TRBJ1-5	-	14	CASSVNRGNQPQHF	TGTGCCAGCAGCGTAAACAGGGGCAATCAGCCCCAGCATTTT
once	TRBV9	TRBJ2-4	TRBD1	15	CASSAAGTGENIQYF	TGTGCCAGCAGCGCAGCCGGGACAGGGGAAAACATTCAGTACTTC
-	TRBV9	TRBJ2-3	TRBD2	16	CASSAIGGAPTDTQYF	TGTGCCAGCAGCGCCATCGGGGGGGCCCCCACAGATACGCAGTATTTT
-	TRBV3-1/TRBV3-2	TRBJ2-1	-	15	CASSQDGGNYNEQFF	TGTGCCAGCAGCCAAGATGGGGGGAACTACAATGAGCAGTTCTTC
-	TRBV13	TRBJ2-7	TRBD1	14	CASSLAGRGHEQYF	TGTGCCAGCAGCTTAGCTGGCAGGGGGCACGAGCAGTACTTC
-	TRBV9	TRBJ1-3	-	17	CASSTRGGSLPGNTIYF	TGTGCCAGCAGCACGAGAGGTGGAAGTCTACCTGGAAACACCATATATTTT
-	TRBV27	TRBJ1-5	-	13	CASSYRAGQPQHF	TGTGCCAGCAGTTACCGAGCGGGCCAGCCCCAGCATTTT
-	TRBV28	TRBJ2-6	-	13	CGSQASGANVLTF	TGTGGTTCCCAGGCGAGTGGGGCCAACGTCCTGACTTTC
-	TRBV9	TRBJ2-5	-	14	CASSVLGQQETQYF	TGTGCCAGCAGCGTGCTGGGGCAGCAAGAGACCCAGTACTTC
-	TRBV28	TRBJ2-7	-	15	CASSLRSPGAYEQYF	TGTGCCAGCTCCCTGCGCTCCCCAGGGGCCTACGAGCAGTACTTC
-	TRBV11-2	TRBJ2-1	-	14	CASSSPERYNEQFF	TGTGCCAGCAGCTCCCCCGAGCGCTACAATGAGCAGTTCTTC
-	TRBV28	TRBJ2-1	TRBD2	11	CAGASGLVQFF	TGTGCCGGAGCTAGCGGGTTAGTGCAGTTCTTC
-	TRBV4-1	TRBJ1-2	-	15	CASSRGIGVIAGYTF	TGCGCCAGCAGCAGAGGCATAGGGGTCATAGCTGGCTACACCTTC
-	TRBV5-1	TRBJ2-1	TRBD2	18	CASSPSPTSGSGYNEQFF	TGCGCCAGCAGCCCGAGCCCGACTAGCGGGAGTGGCTACAATGAGCAGTTCTTC
once	TRBV19	TRBJ1-5	-	12	CASSSYNQPQHF	TGTGCCAGTAGTTCCTATAATCAGCCCCAGCATTTT
-	TRBV4-1	TRBJ1-4	TRBD1	15	CASSSPGTANEKLFF	TGCGCCAGCAGCTCACCGGGGACAGCTAATGAAAAACTGTTTTTT
-	TRBV19	TRBJ1-1	TRBD1	16	CASRAGTGPWRTEAFF	TGTGCCAGTAGGGCCGGGACAGGACCTTGGAGAACTGAAGCTTTCTTT
-	TRBV9	TRBJ2-5	-	13	CASSVISRETQYF	TGTGCCAGCAGCGTAATCTCTAGAGAGACCCAGTACTTC
-	TRBV18	TRBJ1-1	-	16	CASSLDRILGNTEAFF	TGTGCCAGCTCACTTGACAGGATTTTGGGGAACACTGAAGCTTTCTTT
-	TRBV3-1/TRBV3-2	TRBJ2-7	TRBD2	19	CASSQAGLAGSHTSYEQYF	TGTGCCAGCAGCCAAGCTGGACTAGCGGGATCCCATACCTCCTACGAGCAGTACTTC
few	TRBV11-2	TRBJ1-4	-	16	CASSYKSGYRNEKLFF	TGTGCCAGCAGCTACAAAAGCGGGTACAGGAATGAAAAACTGTTTTTT
-	TRBV3-1/TRBV3-2	TRBJ1-3	-	14	CASSQEPRWDTIYF	TGTGCCAGCAGCCAAGAGCCGAGGTGGGACACCATATATTTT
-	TRBV2	TRBJ1-4	-	13	CASVAGGGEKLFF	TGTGCCAGCGTTGCGGGTGGAGGAGAAAAACTGTTTTTT
-	TRBV5-1	TRBJ2-2	-	15	CATKTGTLNTGELFF	TGCGCCACCAAGACCGGGACATTGAACACCGGGGAGCTGTTTTTT
once	TRBV3-1/TRBV3-2	TRBJ2-7	-	15	CASSQAGRRSYEQYF	TGTGCCAGCAGCCAAGCGGGTCGCCGCTCCTACGAGCAGTACTTC
-	TRBV24-1	TRBJ2-1	TRBD2	14	CATTSGRGYNEQFF	TGTGCCACTACTAGCGGGAGAGGCTACAATGAGCAGTTCTTC
-	TRBV7-8	TRBJ1-1	-	15	CASSLALGANTEAFF	TGTGCCAGCAGCTTAGCGCTGGGGGCGAACACTGAAGCTTTCTTT